A single sample gave rise to the 27 T cell receptor beta chains below, sequenced in a study of vaccination effects on CD4 cells after COVID-19. Upon completion of 10 to 11 days in culture, CD4+ T cells were isolated. TCRdb keeps only in-frame clones here, not all; method: immunoSEQ multiplex PCR. The table lists about 46,000 clones, approximately 74% of them singletons. For these TCRs, the target antigens are not known. The input for sequencing was CD4+ T cells from PBMCs cultured without peptide, taken before COVID-19 vaccination. Receptor source: a human donor who had a prior SARS-CoV-2 infection.

CDR3: CASSQVGGDPTRNTDTQYF. The CDR3 bases are TGTGCCAGCAGCCAAGTCGGGGGAGACCCGACTCGGAACACAGATACGCAGTATTTT. The V call is TRBV4-2, the J call TRBJ2-3; the D gene is possibly TRBD2 (6 bases). V was cut by 1 base and J by 2 bases, with 22 bases left in between. The germline CDR1 and CDR2 sequences are LGHNA and YNFKEQ. CDR3 length: 19 residues.

This chain links TRBV3-1 (or the pseudogene TRBV3-2) with TRBJ2-2, with D maybe TRBD1 (6 bases). Germline V lookup: CDR1 LGHDT, CDR2 YNNKEL (reference sequence). The CDR3 spans 15 residues. The V gene lost 3 bases and the J gene lost 7 bases, with 15 bases spanning the gap. The CDR3 here is CASSHHVGADGELFF. CDR3 DNA sequence: TGTGCCAGCAGCCATCATGTGGGGGCCGACGGGGAGCTGTTTTTT.

The chain has TRBV9 and TRBJ1-4; unclear D gene. Looked up from germline, CDR1 is SGDLS and CDR2 is YYNGEE. The CDR3 totals 15 residues. V lost 0 bases and J 5 bases, leaving 11 bases between the germline ends. For the CDR3, the DNA is TGTGCCAGCAGCGTAGAAGGGCTTCCCAATGAAAAACTGTTTTTT. Its protein product is CASSVEGLPNEKLFF.

The chain is built from TRBV5-1 and TRBJ1-4; no clear D gene. With 0 bases removed from V and 1 base from J, the gap between germline ends came to 7 bases. The CDR3 runs to 15 residues. Germline loops: CDR1 SGHRS, CDR2 YFSETQ. The CDR3 region has the DNA TGCGCCAGCAGCTTGGTGGGAGGAACTAATGAAAAACTGTTTTTT. Translation: CASSLVGGTNEKLFF.

This clone was seen only a few times. The gene calls are TRBV19 and TRBJ2-1, with 9 bases that match TRBD1. CDR1 is LNHDA and CDR2 is SQIVND in the germline V gene (reference sequence). The CDR3 length is 15 residues. Unmatched junction bases numbered 7, after V lost 3 bases and J lost 7 bases. Here the CDR3 reads CASSIRTGADNEQFF. CDR3 coding DNA: TGTGCCAGTAGTATCAGGACAGGGGCGGATAATGAGCAGTTCTTC.

V gene TRBV5-1 combines with J gene TRBJ2-3, with a possible D match to TRBD1 (6 bases). V lost 5 bases to trimming and J lost 2 bases, with 18 bases between them. Germline assignment: CDR1 SGHRS and CDR2 YFSETQ. This CDR3 is 16 amino acids long. This CDR3 is CASRHDTGTLTDTQYF. The CDR3 DNA reads TGCGCCAGCAGACACGACACAGGGACCCTCACAGATACGCAGTATTTT.

This clone was found once. The genes are TRBV7-2 and TRBJ2-1, with a tentative D call TRBD2 (5 bases). Germline lookup yields CDR1 SGHTA and CDR2 FQGNSA. V lost 3 bases, J lost 3 bases, and 9 bases lay in between. This CDR3 spans 14 amino acids. The CDR3 loop is CASSFSGNYNEQFF. DNA for the CDR3: TGTGCCAGCAGCTTCTCCGGGAACTACAATGAGCAGTTCTTC.

This clone occurred once. This chain links TRBV2 with TRBJ2-5, with D perhaps being TRBD1 or TRBD2 (5 bases each). V lost 1 base, J lost 4 bases, and 13 bases lay in between. From germline, CDR1 is SNHLY and CDR2 FYNNEI. The CDR3 consists of 15 residues. The CDR3 loop reads CASSEVRGLAETQYF. The CDR3 bases are TGTGCCAGCAGTGAAGTACGGGGCCTAGCAGAGACCCAGTACTTC.

The chain joins TRBV23-1 to TRBJ2-1, with 11 bases identical to TRBD2. TRBV23-1 carries the ORF label, with uncertain function. The V and J ends lost 6 bases and 3 bases, in that order; junction bases with no gene match: 4. The CDR3 is 15 amino acids. The CDR3 DNA reads as TGCGCCAGCAGCGAGGGACTAGCGGACTACAATGAGCAGTTCTTC. Translating it yields CASSEGLADYNEQFF.

V is TRBV15 and J is TRBJ2-1; D is unresolved. With 0 bases removed from V and 7 bases from J, the gap between germline ends came to 7 bases. Germline CDR1 reads LNHNV; CDR2 reads YYDKDF (reference sequence). The length of the CDR3 is 13 residues. The CDR3 DNA is TGTGCCACCAGCAGAGATTGGGGAAATGAGCAGTTCTTC. This sequence encodes CATSRDWGNEQFF.

V usage is TRBV5-1 and J usage is TRBJ2-2; 10 bases map to TRBD2. V shed 3 bases and J 2 bases; nucleotides not matched to a gene: 4. The germline V gene encodes CDR1 SGHRS and CDR2 YFSETQ. CDR3 length: 16 residues. The DNA of the CDR3 is TGCGCCAGCAGCTCCTTAGCGGGAGGTAACACCGGGGAGCTGTTTTTT. Translation gives CASSSLAGGNTGELFF.

The chain joins TRBV15 to TRBJ2-1; unclear D gene. This CDR3 spans 14 amino acids. Germline V gene data show CDR1 as LNHNV and CDR2 as YYDKDF (reference sequence). V was clipped by 3 bases and J by 3 bases, with 9 bases between them. Written as DNA, the CDR3 is TGTGCCACCAGCAGGAAGAGCAACTACAATGAGCAGTTCTTC. Protein product: CATSRKSNYNEQFF.

This rearrangement joins TRBV19 to TRBJ2-7; 12 bases match TRBD2. J was trimmed by 3 bases and V by 1 base; bases with no gene match: 4. Per the germline V gene, CDR1 is LNHDA and CDR2 is SQIVND (reference sequence). This CDR3 contains 16 residues. The CDR3 coding sequence is TGTGCCAGTAGTATAGGCCCGGGACTAGCGGGCTACGAGCAGTACTTC. Translation gives CASSIGPGLAGYEQYF. Supplemented by reference TRBV19 and TRBJ2-7, the full variable domain reads DGGITQSPKYLFRKEGQNVTLSCEQNLNHDAMYWYRQDPGQGLRLIYYSQIVNDFQKGDIAEGYSVSREKKESFPLTVTSAQKNPTAFYLCASSIGPGLAGYEQYFGPGTRLTVT.

This chain's CDR3 is CASSLRASGPVAKNIQYF. CDR3 in DNA: TGTGCCAGCAGCTTACGTGCTAGCGGGCCCGTAGCCAAAAACATTCAGTACTTC. V gene TRBV7-2 combines with J gene TRBJ2-4, with 8 nucleotides matching TRBD2. Germline trimming cut 2 bases from V and 0 bases from J; bases unmatched to any gene: 9. Germline loops: CDR1 SGHTA, CDR2 FQGNSA. The CDR3 is 18 amino acids.

V and J are TRBV5-1 and TRBJ2-7; D gene ambiguous. This CDR3 region has 11 residues. The germline gives CDR1 SGHRS, CDR2 YFSETQ. The V end was cut by 6 bases, the J end by 6 bases, with 10 bases between. The CDR3 nucleotides are TGCGCCAGCAACTATCGGACCGAGCAGTACTTC. Amino acids: CASNYRTEQYF.

The chain combines TRBV20-1 with TRBJ1-2; D remains unclear. The CDR3 is 12 residues long. V shed 3 bases and J shed 5 bases, with 10 bases lying between them. Germline V gene data show CDR1 as DFQATT and CDR2 as SNEGSKA (reference sequence). The CDR3 is CSASPLTYGYTF. The CDR3 region has the DNA TGCAGTGCTAGTCCCCTCACGTATGGCTACACCTTC.

The chain combines TRBV30 with TRBJ2-3, with TRBD2 matching over 7 bases. The length of the CDR3 is 15 residues. V lost 0 bases, J lost 4 bases, and 7 bases stayed unmatched. The germline V gene encodes CDR1 GTSNPN and CDR2 SVGIG (reference sequence). CDR3 in DNA: TGTGCCTGGAGTGTATATGCGGGAGCCGCAGATACGCAGTATTTT. It encodes CAWSVYAGAADTQYF.

Only one count was recorded for this clone. The chain employs TRBV7-9 and TRBJ2-3, with 9 bases aligning to TRBD2. The trim removed 5 bases at V and 4 bases at J, leaving 19 bases unmatched. Germline V gives CDR1 SEHNR, CDR2 FQNEAQ (reference sequence). The CDR3 totals 19 residues. CDR3 DNA: TGTGCCAGCAGCCCAGGGATTATCGGTGGGACTAGCTTCCCAGATACGCAGTATTTT. It specifies CASSPGIIGGTSFPDTQYF.

V gene TRBV18 combines with J gene TRBJ1-1, with 9 nucleotides matching TRBD1. Germline V gene sequence: CDR1 KGHSH, CDR2 LQKENI. The CDR3 is 17 residues long. V gave up 0 bases and J gave up 2 bases; unmatched junction bases: 7. The CDR3 nucleotides are TGTGCCAGCTCACCACCGGGGGACAGGGTGGGAAACACTGAAGCTTTCTTT. Translation: CASSPPGDRVGNTEAFF.

As for this clone: The germline gene is not matched at one end of the junction; a read error may be the cause. The chain links TRBV7-7 to TRBJ2-5; the D gene could be TRBD1 or TRBD2 (5 bases each). Germline V gene data show CDR1 as SSHAT and CDR2 as FNYEAQ (reference sequence). The CDR3 runs 14 residues. This chain's CDR3 is CASSRTRGGETQYF. In DNA form, the CDR3 reads TGTGCTAGCAGCCGTACAAGGGGCGGGGAGACCCAGTACTTC.

V usage is TRBV7-2 and J usage is TRBJ1-2; 7 bases line up with TRBD1. The CDR3 is made up of 14 amino acids. The J segment lost 5 bases and the V segment lost 1 base, leaving 4 bases of the junction unmatched. Per germline, CDR1 SGHTA and CDR2 FQGNSA. Written as DNA, the CDR3 is TGTGCCAGCAGCTTAGAATCGGGACAGTATGGCTACACCTTC. Translation: CASSLESGQYGYTF.

The chain combines TRBV7-8 with TRBJ2-2; D is uncertain. The CDR3 is 15 amino acids. V dropped 3 bases and J dropped 7 bases, with 15 bases sitting between them. CDR1 and CDR2 (germline): SGHVS, FQNEAQ. The CDR3 here is CASSFRGPEHGELFF. For the CDR3, the DNA is TGTGCCAGCAGCTTCCGCGGACCAGAGCACGGGGAGCTGTTTTTT.

This chain joins TRBV2 and TRBJ2-3; TRBD1 might be the D (6 bases). V lost 4 bases and J lost 0, with 8 bases in between. Germline V gives CDR1 SNHLY, CDR2 FYNNEI. CDR3 size: 14 residues. CDR3 nucleotides: TGTGCCAGCAGTGCCGACAGGAGCACAGATACGCAGTATTTT. This translates into CASSADRSTDTQYF.

The CDR3 coding sequence is TGTGCCAGCAGCCGTGAGGGGGGAAATGAGCAGTTCTTC. Its protein is CASSREGGNEQFF. The chain links TRBV13 to TRBJ2-1, with D perhaps assigned TRBD1 or TRBD2 (6 bases each). The ends were cut back, 5 bases at V and 7 bases at J, with 12 bases in the middle. Germline V gene data show CDR1 as PRHDT and CDR2 as FYEKMQ (reference sequence). The CDR3 is 13 amino acids. The variable domain in full, with the rest retrieved from reference TRBV13 and TRBJ2-1, is AAGVIQSPRHLIKEKRETATLKCYPIPRHDTVYWYQQGPGQDPQFLISFYEKMQSDKGSIPDRFSAQQFSDYHSELNMSSLELGDSALYFCASSREGGNEQFFGPGTRLTVL.

This clone showed up just once. The chain employs TRBV2 and TRBJ1-2, with TRBD1 identical over 8 bases. Losses at the gene ends were 0 bases for V and 4 bases for J; bases not matched to a gene: 13. The CDR3 spans 18 residues. Per germline, CDR1 SNHLY and CDR2 FYNNEI. This CDR3 reads CASSEAPGVVTGAYGYTF. Written as DNA, the CDR3 is TGTGCCAGCAGTGAAGCGCCGGGGGTCGTGACAGGGGCCTATGGCTACACCTTC.

The rearrangement uses TRBV2 and TRBJ2-1; 7 bases match TRBD1. The CDR3 consists of 13 residues. V lost 6 bases, J lost 8 bases, and 7 bases stayed unmatched. Germline V gives CDR1 SNHLY, CDR2 FYNNEI. DNA of the CDR3: TGTGCCAGCAGAGACAGGGAGTCCCATGAGCAGTTCTTC. Encoded protein: CASRDRESHEQFF.

This clone was seen once. This chain connects TRBV5-1 to TRBJ2-7, with 8 nucleotides matching TRBD1. In germline, CDR1 is SGHRS, CDR2 YFSETQ. This CDR3 region has 13 residues. V lost 4 bases and J lost 6; bases outside the gene matches: 6. DNA for the CDR3: TGCGCCAGCAGCCCCGGACAGGGCCCCGAGCAGTACTTC. Protein sequence: CASSPGQGPEQYF.